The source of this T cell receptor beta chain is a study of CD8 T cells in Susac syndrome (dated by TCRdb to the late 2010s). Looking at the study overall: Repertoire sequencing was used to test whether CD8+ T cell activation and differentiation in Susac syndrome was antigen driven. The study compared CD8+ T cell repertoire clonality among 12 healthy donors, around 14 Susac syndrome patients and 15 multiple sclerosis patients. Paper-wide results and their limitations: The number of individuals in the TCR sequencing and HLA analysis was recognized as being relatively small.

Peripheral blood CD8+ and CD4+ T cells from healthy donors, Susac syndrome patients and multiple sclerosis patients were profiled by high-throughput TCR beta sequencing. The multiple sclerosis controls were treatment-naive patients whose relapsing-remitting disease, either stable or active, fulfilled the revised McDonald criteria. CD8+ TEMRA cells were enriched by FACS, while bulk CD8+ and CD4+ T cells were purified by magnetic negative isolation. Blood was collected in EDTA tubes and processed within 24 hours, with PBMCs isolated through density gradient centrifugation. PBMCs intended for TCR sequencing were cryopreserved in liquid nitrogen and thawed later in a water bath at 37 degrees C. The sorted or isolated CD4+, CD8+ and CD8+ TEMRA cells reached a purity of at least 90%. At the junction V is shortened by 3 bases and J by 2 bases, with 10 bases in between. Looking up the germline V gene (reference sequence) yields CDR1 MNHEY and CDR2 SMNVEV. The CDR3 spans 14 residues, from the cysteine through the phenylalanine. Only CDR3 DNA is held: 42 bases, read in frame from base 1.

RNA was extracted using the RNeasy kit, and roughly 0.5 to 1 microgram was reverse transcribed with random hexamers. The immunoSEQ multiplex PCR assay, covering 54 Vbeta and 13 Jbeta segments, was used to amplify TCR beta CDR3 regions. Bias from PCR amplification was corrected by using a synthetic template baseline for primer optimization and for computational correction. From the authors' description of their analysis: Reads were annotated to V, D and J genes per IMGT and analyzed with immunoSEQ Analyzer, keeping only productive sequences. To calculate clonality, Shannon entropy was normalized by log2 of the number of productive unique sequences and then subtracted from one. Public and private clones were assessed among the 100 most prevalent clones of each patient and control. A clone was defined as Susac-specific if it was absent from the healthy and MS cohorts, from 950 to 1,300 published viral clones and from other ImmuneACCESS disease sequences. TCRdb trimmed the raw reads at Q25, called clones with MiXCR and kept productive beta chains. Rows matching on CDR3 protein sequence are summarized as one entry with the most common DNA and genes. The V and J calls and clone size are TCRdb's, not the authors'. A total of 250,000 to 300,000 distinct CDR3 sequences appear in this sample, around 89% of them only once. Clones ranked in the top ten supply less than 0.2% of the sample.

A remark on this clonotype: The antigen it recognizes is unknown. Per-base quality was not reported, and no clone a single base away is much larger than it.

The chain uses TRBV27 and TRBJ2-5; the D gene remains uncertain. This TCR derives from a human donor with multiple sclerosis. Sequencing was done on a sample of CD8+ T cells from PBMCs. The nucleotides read TGTGCCAGCAGTTTTCAAGCGAGTCAAGAGACCCAGTACTTC. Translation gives CASSFQASQETQYF.